This TCR beta chain was obtained from a study of blood T cell repertoires in COVID-19. Study details: Acute and convalescent COVID-19 samples came from the United States, Italy and Spain. The analysed material was cDNA or gDNA that came from T cells, B-cell-depleted T cells, or PBMCs.

Generated by immunoSEQ multiplex PCR, the TCRdb table keeps only in-frame clones and is missing some. The profile shows over 100,000 clones, 85% to 90% of them singletons. Trimming pared 4 bases from V and 5 bases from J, leaving 11 bases between. Looked up from germline, CDR1 is MGHDK and CDR2 is SYGVNS. The CDR3 is 13 amino acids. The J gene is TRBJ1-1, the V gene TRBV25-1; D ambiguous. This clonotype originated in a man aged 50-60 years with active or convalescent COVID-19. The sample comprised peripheral blood. CDR3 sequence: CASSAAARTEAFF. CDR3 nucleotides: TGTGCCAGCAGTGCAGCCGCGAGGACTGAAGCTTTCTTT.